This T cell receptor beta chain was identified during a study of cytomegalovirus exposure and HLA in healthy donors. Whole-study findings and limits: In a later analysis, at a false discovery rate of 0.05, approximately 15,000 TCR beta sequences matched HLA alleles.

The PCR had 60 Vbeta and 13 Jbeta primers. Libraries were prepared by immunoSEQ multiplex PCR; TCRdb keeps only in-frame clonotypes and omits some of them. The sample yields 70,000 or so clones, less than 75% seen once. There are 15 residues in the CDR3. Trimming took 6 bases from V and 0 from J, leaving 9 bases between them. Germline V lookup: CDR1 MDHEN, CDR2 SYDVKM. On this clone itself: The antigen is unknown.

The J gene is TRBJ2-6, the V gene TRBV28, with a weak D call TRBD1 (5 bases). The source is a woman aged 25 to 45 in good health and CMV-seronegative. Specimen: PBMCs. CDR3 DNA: TGTGCCAGCAGCCCCACAGGCTCTGGGGCCAACGTCCTGACTTTC. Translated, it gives CASSPTGSGANVLTF.